This T cell receptor (beta chain) was found in a study of shared clonotypes between healthy human individuals (dated by TCRdb to 2019 to 2021). Looking at the study overall: The cohort included a few men and a couple of women between 18 and 49 years of age. For each donor, CD4 naive and CD4 memory were each run on three plates, CD8 naive on two plates, and CD8 memory on one plate. The study deeply sequenced blood TCR repertoires of about 5 healthy adults to estimate repertoire size and the extent of clonotype sharing between individuals. To increase sequencing depth and limit assay-specific biases, TCR repertoire library preparation and sequencing were carried out by different laboratories using diverse techniques. Leukapheresis yielded between about 0.85 and 10 billion PBMCs per donor.

Using the deep immunoSEQ assay, multiplex PCR amplified TCR CDR3 regions from genomic DNA. Genomic DNA extracted from each cell subset was distributed evenly over all wells of several immunoSEQ 96-well plates, and each plate served as one replicate. For sorted subsets, roughly 200 ng of genomic DNA, equivalent to around 30,000 T cell genomes, went into each replicate PCR. The purified libraries were quantified using a Qubit 3.0 fluorometer, sized with a Bioanalyzer 2100, and then quantified again using the KAPA Library Quantification kit. Each immunoSEQ 96-well plate was sequenced on its own single-read 150-cycle Illumina NextSeq 550 flow cell. As for the authors' bioinformatics: Because the immunoSEQ output included only junctional sequences and no quality scores, the filtering could not be the same as the filtering used for full-length reads. Sequences were annotated with PyIR, a Python wrapper for IgBLAST v1.9, and V/J genes and CDR3 were assigned using IMGT germline references. Reads were removed for weak V/J assignments (E-value above 1e-6), missing CDR3, stop codons, out-of-frame junctions, or ambiguous translated residues. V3J clonotypes were defined as sequences sharing an identical inferred V gene, J gene, and CDR3 amino acid sequence. Percentage overlap between repertoires was computed as shared unique clonotypes divided by the size of the smaller repertoire. Three approaches were used to assess repertoire richness: RTK rarefaction, the Chao1 estimator, and Recon v2.1 estimates of unobserved clonotypes. OLGA was used to compute generation probabilities for all TCRbeta clonotypes that the gDNA method yielded from a handful of donors. TCRdb limited this immuneACCESS table to in-frame rearrangements with V and J called. A share of clones is missing; checked studies link under half to unresolved V genes, and the rest is unexplained. V, J and clone size reflect that table, while D and trimming were determined from the DNA. This sample gives about a million clones in total; roughly 70% of them show up just once. The top ten hold roughly 1.5% of the sample.

The donors were healthy, HIV-negative adults who had no recently reported acute infections or vaccinations. Every donor was a Caucasian adult residing in Nashville, Tennessee, USA. Magnetic negative selection was used to enrich CD4+ T cells, after which naive cells were positively selected on CD45RA and the negative fraction became the memory subset. Blood was obtained by leukapheresis, after which PBMCs were separated by Ficoll-Histopaque density gradient centrifugation and cryopreserved in liquid nitrogen vapor phase. Analytical flow cytometry was used to check the purity and quantity of each magnetically sorted T cell population. Each sorted fraction had its genomic DNA isolated and then quantified by UV absorbance on a Nanodrop 2000c. Findings and caveats that apply to the study as a whole: Sampling was restricted to blood, and TCR repertoires in tissue are likely to differ from TCR repertoires in blood. Compared with non-shared clonotypes, clonotypes shared by all four sorted-subset donors had higher generation probabilities. Incomplete sequencing was indicated by rarefaction of sorted-subset datasets, despite the large sequencing depth. Approximately 5% of naive CD4, 3% to 3.5% of naive CD8, approximately 2% of memory CD4, and approximately 0.4% of memory CD8 clonotypes were shared across a few donors. Pairwise subsampling indicated that sequencing depth was expected to affect the degree of clonotype sharing among donors. Estimated clonotype richness was generally larger for naive than for memory subsets. Because the study included a small number of donors, the genetic and exposure-history diversity represented was limited.

A word on this clone: Its target antigen remains unknown. The record has no base qualities; no much larger clone is one base away.

Spanning cysteine to phenylalanine, the CDR3 consists of 15 amino acids. The CDR3 DNA has 45 bases and is translated from base 1. CDR1 and CDR2, per the germline V gene, are MDHEN and SYDVKM. The junction carries 16 bases between V and J, which are trimmed by 4 bases and 4 bases respectively. The sample was memory CD4+ T cells sorted from blood. The cell subset or site tag for this specimen amounts to: CD45RA-negative fraction. This receptor chain uses TRBV28 and TRBJ1-1; no D gene is confidently identified. The receptor was isolated from a man younger than 30 in good health. The DNA sequence is TGTGCCAGCAGTTCTCTCTCCACTGGCCCCACTGAAGCTTTCTTT. Its amino acids are CASSSLSTGPTEAFF.